The 27 T cell receptor beta chains presented below share a single source sample, sequenced in a study of T cell changes during pregnancy in multiple sclerosis. Measured with immunoSEQ multiplex PCR; TCRdb has only the in-frame clones, and not every one. The data hold around 56,000 clones, with over 75% observed a single time. Sequencing used peripheral blood, obtained after pregnancy. The receptors shown here come from a female donor with multiple sclerosis, enrolled in a pregnancy study.

V and J are TRBV7-9 and TRBJ2-7; 7 nucleotides match TRBD2. The CDR3 runs 16 residues. The germline CDR1 and CDR2 sequences are SEHNR and FQNEAQ (reference sequence). V dropped 2 bases and J dropped 6; count of bases not matched to a gene: 13. The CDR3 sequence is CASSLSETSPLGEQYF. CDR3 nucleotides: TGTGCCAGCAGCTTATCGGAGACTAGCCCCTTGGGCGAGCAGTACTTC. The full variable domain, in which reference TRBV7-9 and TRBJ2-7 provide the parts outside the CDR3, is DTGVSQNPRHKITKRGQNVTFRCDPISEHNRLYWYRQTLGQGPEFLTYFQNEAQLEKSRLLSDRFSAERPKGSFSTLEIQRTEQGDSAMYLCASSLSETSPLGEQYFGPGTRLTVT.

The CDR3 region is CASSYIRGGRPDTQYF. The CDR3 bases are TGTGCCAGCAGTTATATCCGGGGGGGCCGTCCAGATACGCAGTATTTT. The genes are TRBV6-5 and TRBJ2-3; 8 nucleotides align to TRBD2. The CDR3 is 16 amino acids. Germline V lookup: CDR1 MNHEY, CDR2 SVGAGI. V gave up 3 bases and J gave up 4 bases; unmatched junction bases: 9.

V is TRBV18 and J is TRBJ1-2; D is possibly TRBD1 (6 bases). Trimming pared 3 bases from V and 7 bases from J, leaving 15 bases between. The CDR3 length is 14 residues. Germline CDR1 is KGHSH and CDR2 is LQKENI. In DNA, the CDR3 is TGTGCCAGCTCACCCGACACAGGGTCGAGTGGCTACACCTTC. This codes for CASSPDTGSSGYTF. The full variable domain, with the rest looked up from reference TRBV18 and TRBJ1-2, is NAGVMQNPRHLVRRRGQEARLRCSPMKGHSHVYWYRQLPEEGLKFMVYLQKENIIDESGMPKERFSAEFPKEGPSILRIQQVVRGDSAAYFCASSPDTGSSGYTFGSGTRLTVV.

The chain carries TRBV6-6 and TRBJ1-1; D call uncertain. Germline-derived CDR1 and CDR2 are MNHNY and SVGAGI (reference sequence). Trimming stripped 7 bases from V and 1 base from J, with 13 bases between. The CDR3 extends over 14 amino acids. CDR3 protein: CASTQPPGNTEAFF. In nucleotides, the CDR3 is TGTGCCAGCACCCAACCCCCGGGGAACACTGAAGCTTTCTTT.

The chain couples TRBV30 to TRBJ1-1, with TRBD1 matching 10 bases. The CDR3 extends over 15 amino acids. Germline CDR1 and CDR2: GTSNPN and SVGIG (reference sequence). The trim removed 2 bases at V and 3 bases at J, leaving 6 bases unmatched. The CDR3 is CAWSIRTGGDTEAFF. As DNA, the CDR3 is TGTGCCTGGAGTATTCGGACAGGGGGGGACACTGAAGCTTTCTTT.

V gene TRBV18 combines with J gene TRBJ2-1, with TRBD2 matching 10 bases. Germline values: CDR1 KGHSH, CDR2 LQKENI. The CDR3 totals 16 residues. After removal of 3 bases from V and 9 bases from J, the junction contained 11 bases not matched to a gene. The CDR3, as DNA: TGTGCCAGCTCACCTGGACTCCCTAGCGGGGGAGGTGAGCAGTTCTTC. This sequence encodes CASSPGLPSGGGEQFF.

The chain recombines TRBV5-1 with TRBJ1-2; D unresolved. Between the trimmed V and J ends, which lost 9 bases and 1 base, there was a span of 10 bases. The CDR3 sequence is 12 residues long. Germline V lookup: CDR1 SGHRS, CDR2 YFSETQ. This CDR3 is CATRVDNYGYTF. For the CDR3, the DNA is TGCGCCACCCGTGTAGATAACTATGGCTACACCTTC. Using reference TRBV5-1 and TRBJ1-2 for the parts outside the CDR3, the full variable domain is KAGVTQTPRYLIKTRGQQVTLSCSPISGHRSVSWYQQTPGQGLQFLFEYFSETQRNKGNFPGRFSGRQFSNSRSEMNVSTLELGDSALYLCATRVDNYGYTFGSGTRLTVV.

This clone occurred once. This chain connects TRBV5-1 to TRBJ1-6; D gene unclear. Germline V gene sequence: CDR1 SGHRS, CDR2 YFSETQ. The CDR3 has 14 residues. V lost 0 bases to trimming and J lost 8 bases, with 9 bases between them. The CDR3 region has the DNA TGCGCCAGCAGCTTGGATGCGGAGGATTCACCCCTCCACTTT. Its translation: CASSLDAEDSPLHF. Variable domain in full (rest from reference TRBV5-1 and TRBJ1-6): KAGVTQTPRYLIKTRGQQVTLSCSPISGHRSVSWYQQTPGQGLQFLFEYFSETQRNKGNFPGRFSGRQFSNSRSEMNVSTLELGDSALYLCASSLDAEDSPLHFGNGTRLTVT.

The J gene is TRBJ1-1, the V gene TRBV18; perhaps TRBD1 as D (5 bases). The CDR3 is 14 amino acids. CDR1 is KGHSH, CDR2 LQKENI, per germline. V lost 4 bases to trimming and J lost 3 bases, with 12 bases between them. In nucleotides, the CDR3 is TGTGCCAGCTCACAAACGGGGGTGGACACTGAAGCTTTCTTT. This codes for CASSQTGVDTEAFF.

V gene TRBV5-1 combines with J gene TRBJ2-5, with D possibly TRBD2 on 6 matching bases. CDR3 length: 14 amino acids. V dropped 0 bases and J dropped 3 bases, with 9 bases sitting between them. Germline values: CDR1 SGHRS, CDR2 YFSETQ. The CDR3 nucleotides read TGCGCCAGCAGCTTGGGGGGACTGAAAGAGACCCAGTACTTC. Translating gives CASSLGGLKETQYF.

This clone was observed a single time. The chain carries TRBV9 and TRBJ2-3; 8 nucleotides align to TRBD1. The CDR3 loop spans 14 amino acids. V was clipped by 4 bases and J by 3 bases; unmatched bases: 4. Per the germline V gene, CDR1 is SGDLS and CDR2 is YYNGEE. The CDR3 DNA follows: TGTGCCAGCAGCTCTCACAGGGGGACAGATACGCAGTATTTT. The encoded protein is CASSSHRGTDTQYF.

The DNA for the CDR3 is TGTGCCAGCAGTCCTCCGGGACAGAAAAACTATGGCTACACCTTC. Protein sequence: CASSPPGQKNYGYTF. The chain has TRBV6-6 and TRBJ1-2, with 7 bases that match TRBD1. The V and J ends lost 5 bases and 2 bases, in that order; junction bases with no gene match: 8. CDR3 size: 15 residues. CDR1 is MNHNY, CDR2 SVGAGI, per germline (reference sequence).

The chain employs TRBV30 and TRBJ1-1, with TRBD1 matching 11 bases. V gave up 5 bases and J gave up 1 base; unmatched junction bases: 0. CDR1 is GTSNPN, CDR2 SVGIG, per germline (reference sequence). The CDR3 has 13 amino acids. DNA of the CDR3: TGTGCCTGGGGGACAGGGGGGAACACTGAAGCTTTCTTT. Translated, it gives CAWGTGGNTEAFF.

J is TRBJ1-1 and V is TRBV5-1; 7 bases map to TRBD1. V was pared by 4 bases and J by 1 base, with 4 bases of the junction left unmatched. Germline V gene data show CDR1 as SGHRS and CDR2 as YFSETQ. The CDR3 covers 14 residues. CDR3 sequence reads: CASSMDRTNTEAFF. Here the CDR3 DNA reads TGCGCCAGCAGCATGGACAGGACGAACACTGAAGCTTTCTTT.

The chain joins TRBV6-4 to TRBJ1-6; 10 bases align to TRBD1. Germline V gene data show CDR1 as MRHNA and CDR2 as SNTAGT. Germline trimming cut 8 bases from V and 6 bases from J; bases unmatched to any gene: 4. The CDR3 has 14 amino acids. The CDR3 sequence is CASRDRGVNSPLHF. The CDR3 DNA sequence: TGTGCCAGCCGGGACAGGGGTGTTAATTCACCCCTCCACTTT.

This rearrangement joins TRBV2 to TRBJ1-5; TRBD1 matches at 11 bases. Losses at the gene ends were 7 bases for V and 2 bases for J; bases not matched to a gene: 7. This CDR3 contains 16 residues. CDR1 SNHLY and CDR2 FYNNEI come from the germline V gene. Here the CDR3 DNA reads TGTGCCAGCACCTATAGGACAGGGGGCGGCAATCAGCCCCAGCATTTT. The encoded protein is CASTYRTGGGNQPQHF.

The rearrangement uses TRBV9 and TRBJ2-4; possibly TRBD2 for D (5 bases). From germline, CDR1 is SGDLS and CDR2 YYNGEE. This CDR3 spans 14 amino acids. The ends were cut back, 0 bases at V and 6 bases at J, with 10 bases in the middle. Here the CDR3 DNA reads TGTGCCAGCAGCGTAGGAGGGTCGGGAAACATTCAGTACTTC. Protein product: CASSVGGSGNIQYF.

The chain employs TRBV27 and TRBJ2-4, with a weak D call TRBD2 (6 bases). The germline V gene has CDR1 MNHEY and CDR2 SMNVEV (reference sequence). V gave up 6 bases and J gave up 2 bases, with 23 bases separating them. The CDR3 has 18 amino acids. In nucleotides, the CDR3 is TGTGCCAGCAGGCGTACACGGGCCGGCGGGGAGTCCAAAAACATTCAGTACTTC. It yields the protein CASRRTRAGGESKNIQYF.

V is TRBV6-5 and J is TRBJ2-1; D may be TRBD1 (6 bases). The length of the CDR3 is 15 residues. With 0 bases removed from V and 8 bases from J, the gap between germline ends came to 14 bases. CDR1 MNHEY and CDR2 SVGAGI come from the germline V gene. The CDR3 loop is CASSYSTPRGYEQFF. CDR3 bases: TGTGCCAGCAGTTACTCCACCCCGAGGGGGTATGAGCAGTTCTTC.

V is TRBV11-2 and J is TRBJ2-2; TRBD1 might be the D (6 bases). CDR1 and CDR2 (germline): SGHAT, FQNNGV. V was clipped by 2 bases and J by 5 bases, with 9 bases between them. The CDR3 covers 14 residues. The CDR3 loop is CASSLRQGTGELFF. The CDR3 DNA is TGTGCCAGCAGCTTAAGGCAGGGGACCGGGGAGCTGTTTTTT. The complete variable domain, with remaining parts taken from reference TRBV11-2 and TRBJ2-2, reads EAGVAQSPRYKIIEKRQSVAFWCNPISGHATLYWYQQILGQGPKLLIQFQNNGVVDDSQLPKDRFSAERLKGVDSTLKIQPAKLEDSAVYLCASSLRQGTGELFFGEGSRLTVL.

The J gene is TRBJ1-5, the V gene TRBV28, with D possibly TRBD1 on 6 matching bases. The CDR3 contains 13 residues. Trimming pared 4 bases from V and 7 bases from J, leaving 11 bases between. The germline CDR1 and CDR2 sequences are MDHEN and SYDVKM. CDR3 DNA sequence: TGTGCCAGCAGTTCAGGGGTTTACCAGCCCCAGCATTTT. It is translated as CASSSGVYQPQHF.

This clone was seen a few times. At one boundary the junction diverges from the germline segment, which might be a read error. The chain carries TRBV11-3 and TRBJ2-2, with a possible D match to TRBD2 (6 bases). Germline V gives CDR1 SGHNT, CDR2 YENEEA. The CDR3 is 13 residues long. The CDR3 reads CASSPTRTEELFF. CDR3 DNA sequence: TGTGCCAGCAGCCCGACTAGAACCGAGGAGCTGTTTTTT. The variable domain in full, completed from reference TRBV11-3 and TRBJ2-2, reads EAGVVQSPRYKIIEKKQPVAFWCNPISGHNTLYWYLQNLGQGPELLIRYENEEAVDDSQLPKDRFSAERLKGVDSTLKIQPAELGDSAVYLCASSPTRTEELFFGEGSRLTVL.

A single count supports this clone. The chain joins TRBV2 to TRBJ2-1, with 11 bases matching TRBD2. The CDR3 spans 17 residues. The J segment lost 10 bases and the V segment lost 6 bases, leaving 17 bases of the junction unmatched. Germline V gene sequence: CDR1 SNHLY, CDR2 FYNNEI. The CDR3 protein is CASRPLAGATYLQEQFF. The CDR3 nucleotides are TGTGCCAGCAGGCCACTAGCGGGGGCAACCTACTTACAGGAGCAGTTCTTC.

This chain uses TRBV2 with TRBJ1-2, with TRBD1 as a possible D gene (5 bases). Germline loops: CDR1 SNHLY, CDR2 FYNNEI. Between the trimmed V and J ends, which lost 3 bases and 6 bases, there was a span of 5 bases. The CDR3 totals 11 residues. The CDR3 DNA reads as TGTGCCAGCAGTGAGGACAATGGCTACACCTTC. Translated: CASSEDNGYTF.

This chain connects TRBV5-1 to TRBJ2-1; weak D call: TRBD2 (5 bases). This CDR3 has 15 residues. Germline V gives CDR1 SGHRS, CDR2 YFSETQ. V dropped 7 bases and J dropped 0 bases, with 14 bases sitting between them. This CDR3 reads CASAKTGSSYNEQFF. Here the CDR3 DNA reads TGCGCCAGCGCTAAGACGGGAAGCTCCTACAATGAGCAGTTCTTC.

The count of this clone is one. This chain joins TRBV5-1 and TRBJ2-7; a possible D gene is TRBD1 (5 bases). Germline V gene data show CDR1 as SGHRS and CDR2 as YFSETQ. The CDR3 spans 16 residues. V lost 4 bases and J 7 bases, leaving 24 bases between the germline ends. CDR3 sequence reads: CASSPTLGQGLGEQYF. CDR3 bases: TGCGCCAGCAGCCCCACCCTAGGGCAGGGTTTGGGGGAGCAGTACTTC. Full variable domain (remainder filled in from reference TRBV5-1 and TRBJ2-7): KAGVTQTPRYLIKTRGQQVTLSCSPISGHRSVSWYQQTPGQGLQFLFEYFSETQRNKGNFPGRFSGRQFSNSRSEMNVSTLELGDSALYLCASSPTLGQGLGEQYFGPGTRLTVT.

The chain joins TRBV5-5 to TRBJ1-1; D may be TRBD1 (5 bases). The germline CDR1 and CDR2 sequences are SGHKS and YYEKEE (reference sequence). The germline V and J ends were trimmed by 3 bases and 0 bases, with 9 bases remaining between them. The CDR3 has 14 amino acids. The CDR3 sequence: CASSSRGMNTEAFF. The CDR3 coding sequence is TGTGCCAGCAGCTCCCGGGGGATGAACACTGAAGCTTTCTTT.